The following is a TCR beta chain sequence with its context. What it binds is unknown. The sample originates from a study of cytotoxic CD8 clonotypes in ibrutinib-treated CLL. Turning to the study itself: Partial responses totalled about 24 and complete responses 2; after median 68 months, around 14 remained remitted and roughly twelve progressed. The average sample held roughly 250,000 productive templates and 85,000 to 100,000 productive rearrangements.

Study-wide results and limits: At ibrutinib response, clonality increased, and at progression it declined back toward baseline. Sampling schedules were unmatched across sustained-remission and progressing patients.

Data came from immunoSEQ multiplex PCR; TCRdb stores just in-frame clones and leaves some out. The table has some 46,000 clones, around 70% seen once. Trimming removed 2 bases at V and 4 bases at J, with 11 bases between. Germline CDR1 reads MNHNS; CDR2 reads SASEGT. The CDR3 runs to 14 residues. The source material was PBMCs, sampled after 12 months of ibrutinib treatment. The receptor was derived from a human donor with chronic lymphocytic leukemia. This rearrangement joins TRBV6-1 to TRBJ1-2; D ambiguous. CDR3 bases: TGTGCCAGCAGTGAAAGCATCGAGGGCTATGGCTACACCTTC. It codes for CASSESIEGYGYTF.